These 20 T cell receptor beta chains share one sample of origin, sequenced in a study of blood T cell repertoires in COVID-19. The data were produced by immunoSEQ multiplex PCR, yet TCRdb's version contains in-frame clones alone and is incomplete. The sample lists 40,000 to 55,000 clones; over 75% were seen once. The specimen sequenced was peripheral blood. These receptors originate from a man in his fifties or sixties with active COVID-19.

The J gene is TRBJ2-1, the V gene TRBV27; 8 nucleotides match TRBD1. Losses at the gene ends were 2 bases for V and 6 bases for J; bases not matched to a gene: 9. Germline loops: CDR1 MNHEY, CDR2 SMNVEV (reference sequence). The CDR3 is 16 amino acids. The DNA for the CDR3 is TGTGCCAGCAGTTTACGGGAGACAGGGGCAGGCAATGAGCAGTTCTTC. Translating it yields CASSLRETGAGNEQFF.

This sequence joins TRBV6-6 and TRBJ2-2; 8 bases are a match to TRBD1. With V trimmed by 5 bases and J by 3 bases, 11 bases remained unmatched. The CDR3 consists of 17 residues. Germline V lookup: CDR1 MNHNY, CDR2 SVGAGI (reference sequence). The CDR3 region is CASSPPQGVPHTGELFF. The CDR3, as DNA: TGTGCCAGCAGTCCTCCACAGGGGGTCCCCCACACCGGGGAGCTGTTTTTT.

The chain has TRBV9 and TRBJ1-2; possible D gene TRBD1, 5 bases. Trimming pared 2 bases from V and 8 bases from J, leaving 16 bases between. The CDR3 has 14 residues. Germline V CDR1 and CDR2: SGDLS, YYNGEE. The chain's CDR3 is CASSVPGLRPGYTF. The CDR3 DNA reads TGTGCCAGCAGCGTTCCGGGACTGCGACCGGGCTACACCTTC.

V gene TRBV19 combines with J gene TRBJ2-7, with 7 bases aligning to TRBD1. This CDR3 has 14 residues. V lost 5 bases, J lost 6 bases, and 10 bases stayed unmatched. Per germline, CDR1 LNHDA and CDR2 SQIVND (reference sequence). The CDR3 spells CASSASGTASEQYF. The CDR3, as DNA: TGTGCCAGTAGTGCCTCCGGGACAGCCTCCGAGCAGTACTTC. Filled out from reference TRBV19 and TRBJ2-7, the complete variable domain reads DGGITQSPKYLFRKEGQNVTLSCEQNLNHDAMYWYRQDPGQGLRLIYYSQIVNDFQKGDIAEGYSVSREKKESFPLTVTSAQKNPTAFYLCASSASGTASEQYFGPGTRLTVT.

The chain is built from TRBV5-1 and TRBJ1-4; D possibly corresponds to TRBD1 (5 bases). Trimming took 0 bases from V and 7 from J, leaving 13 bases between them. This CDR3 is built from 15 residues. The germline V gene has CDR1 SGHRS and CDR2 YFSETQ. CDR3 coding DNA: TGCGCCAGCAGCTTGGCCACCCGGAGGGGTGAAAAACTGTTTTTT. Amino acids: CASSLATRRGEKLFF.

The J gene is TRBJ2-3, the V gene TRBV5-8, with 16 nucleotides matching TRBD2. The V gene's germline CDR1 is SGHTS and CDR2 YDEGEE. Trimming cost V 2 bases and J 5 bases; bases outside gene matches: 8. This CDR3 contains 18 residues. This CDR3 reads CASSFRGTSGGAVDTQYF. The CDR3 nucleotides read TGTGCCAGCAGCTTTAGAGGGACTAGCGGGGGGGCCGTAGATACGCAGTATTTT.

The V gene is TRBV6-6, the J gene TRBJ1-6; D ambiguous. Germline V gene data show CDR1 as MNHNY and CDR2 as SVGAGI (reference sequence). CDR3 size: 14 residues. V shed 2 bases and J shed 7 bases, with 9 bases lying between them. CDR3 sequence: CASSYQATNSPLHF. The CDR3 nucleotides are TGTGCCAGCAGTTACCAGGCAACGAATTCACCCCTCCACTTT.

The chain joins TRBV25-1 to TRBJ2-1, with a tentative D call TRBD1 (7 bases). From germline, CDR1 is MGHDK and CDR2 SYGVNS. The germline V and J ends were trimmed by 6 bases and 7 bases, with 16 bases remaining between them. This CDR3 contains 14 residues. The CDR3 spells CASSQGGRENEQFF. CDR3 DNA: TGTGCCAGCAGCCAGGGGGGCAGGGAGAATGAGCAGTTCTTC.

The genes are TRBV4-2 and TRBJ2-1, with D possibly matching TRBD2 (6 bases). The V end lost 1 base, the J end lost 3 bases, and 13 bases lay between the germline ends. There are 16 residues in the CDR3. Germline CDR1 is LGHNA and CDR2 is YNFKEQ. In nucleotides, the CDR3 is TGTGCCAGCAGCCAAGTAGCCGGGGAGGTCTACAATGAGCAGTTCTTC. This gives the protein CASSQVAGEVYNEQFF.

The chain carries TRBV29-1 and TRBJ2-3; TRBD2 matches 7 bases. The germline V gene encodes CDR1 SQVTM and CDR2 ANQGSEA. The CDR3 is made up of 14 amino acids. With V trimmed by 4 bases and J by 2 bases, 6 bases remained unmatched. This CDR3 reads CSVGEGTNTDTQYF. The CDR3 bases are TGCAGCGTTGGGGAGGGCACTAACACAGATACGCAGTATTTT.

This clone appeared a few times. The chain has TRBV19 and TRBJ2-1, with D possibly being TRBD1 (5 bases). Germline V lookup: CDR1 LNHDA, CDR2 SQIVND (reference sequence). CDR3 length equals 18 residues. Trimming shortened V by 4 bases and J by 0 bases, and 19 bases separated the two germline ends. CDR3 sequence reads: CASSKGFLTKSSYNEQFF. CDR3 coding DNA: TGTGCCAGTAGTAAGGGGTTCCTTACAAAAAGCTCCTACAATGAGCAGTTCTTC.

This chain connects TRBV3-1 (or the pseudogene TRBV3-2) to TRBJ2-1, with TRBD2 as a possible D gene (6 bases). CDR1 and CDR2 from the germline V gene are LGHDT and YNNKEL (reference sequence). This CDR3 contains 15 residues. The CDR3 nucleotides read TGTGCTACCGCCTTCGGGGGTAACTCCTACAATGAGCAGTTCTTC. This codes for CATAFGGNSYNEQFF.

As to this clone: The sample holds other DNA sequences that translate to the same CDR3. The V and J genes are TRBV18 and TRBJ1-2; D is ambiguous. Germline V gives CDR1 KGHSH, CDR2 LQKENI. The CDR3 spans 12 residues. Trimming took 3 bases from V and 8 from J, leaving 10 bases between them. CDR3 residues: CASSPKGDGYTF. The CDR3, as DNA: TGTGCCAGCTCACCGAAAGGAGACGGCTACACCTTC.

V is TRBV27 and J is TRBJ1-1, with D tentatively TRBD1 (6 bases). The germline CDR1 and CDR2 sequences are MNHEY and SMNVEV (reference sequence). The CDR3 spans 13 residues. V dropped 3 bases and J dropped 5 bases, with 10 bases sitting between them. The DNA for the CDR3 is TGTGCCAGCAGTTTCACAGGGCCGACTGAAGCTTTCTTT. It codes for CASSFTGPTEAFF.

The chain employs TRBV15 and TRBJ1-5, with 7 bases that match TRBD1. Germline V gene data show CDR1 as LNHNV and CDR2 as YYDKDF (reference sequence). The CDR3 is made up of 18 amino acids. With V trimmed by 5 bases and J by 0 bases, 13 bases remained unmatched. The CDR3 sequence is CATSGDRDRDYSNQPQHF. The CDR3 bases are TGTGCCACCAGCGGGGATCGGGACAGAGATTATAGCAATCAGCCCCAGCATTTT.

The rearrangement uses TRBV19 and TRBJ2-7, with TRBD2 matching 7 bases. Germline V CDR1 and CDR2: LNHDA, SQIVND (reference sequence). The junction had 7 bases not matched to a gene; V was cut back by 6 bases and J by 2 bases. The CDR3 is 14 amino acids. CDR3 sequence (DNA): TGTGCCAGTAGAACTCGAGCGGGGCCCTACGAGCAGTACTTC. Its translation: CASRTRAGPYEQYF.

The chain is built from TRBV18 and TRBJ2-1, with 13 bases aligning to TRBD2. The CDR3 contains 14 residues. Per the germline V gene, CDR1 is KGHSH and CDR2 is LQKENI. Trimming at V came to 8 bases and at J to 6 bases, leaving 4 bases not matched to a gene. The DNA for the CDR3 is TGTGCCAGCCATGGGACTAGCGGGACCAATGAGCAGTTCTTC. The encoded protein is CASHGTSGTNEQFF. Complete variable domain (other parts from reference TRBV18 and TRBJ2-1): NAGVMQNPRHLVRRRGQEARLRCSPMKGHSHVYWYRQLPEEGLKFMVYLQKENIIDESGMPKERFSAEFPKEGPSILRIQQVVRGDSAAYFCASHGTSGTNEQFFGPGTRLTVL.

This rearrangement joins TRBV5-1 to TRBJ2-1; TRBD2 might be the D (6 bases). This CDR3 contains 14 residues. The germline gives CDR1 SGHRS, CDR2 YFSETQ. The germline V and J ends were trimmed by 4 bases and 6 bases, with 14 bases remaining between them. This chain's CDR3 is CASSLAPGGNEQFF. The DNA for the CDR3 is TGCGCCAGCAGCCTCGCCCCCGGGGGCAATGAGCAGTTCTTC.

The V call is TRBV5-4, the J call TRBJ2-3; the D gene is possibly TRBD2 (5 bases). This CDR3 comprises 15 residues. CDR1 SGHNT and CDR2 YYREEE come from the germline V gene (reference sequence). The V and J ends lost 5 bases and 0 bases respectively, with 13 bases between them. DNA for the CDR3: TGTGCCAGCAGTTCCGGACTGAGTAGCACAGATACGCAGTATTTT. It codes for CASSSGLSSTDTQYF.

V is TRBV5-1 and J is TRBJ2-1, with D tentatively TRBD1 (5 bases). CDR3 length: 11 amino acids. V gave up 6 bases and J gave up 10 bases, with 11 bases separating them. Germline CDR1 SGHRS, CDR2 YFSETQ. This CDR3 reads CASTSQEEQFF. CDR3 nucleotide sequence: TGCGCCAGCACATCACAGGAAGAGCAGTTCTTC. Full variable domain (remainder filled in from reference TRBV5-1 and TRBJ2-1): KAGVTQTPRYLIKTRGQQVTLSCSPISGHRSVSWYQQTPGQGLQFLFEYFSETQRNKGNFPGRFSGRQFSNSRSEMNVSTLELGDSALYLCASTSQEEQFFGPGTRLTVL.